These 30 T cell receptor beta chains came from one sample sequenced in a study of CD8 T cells in ankylosing spondylitis. TCRdb re-called the 5' RACE reads through MiXCR, storing one row per CDR3 protein. The sample has 30,000 to 35,000 distinct CDR3 sequences; about 30% are singletons. Sequencing input: synovial fluid, either unsorted or a sorted T cell fraction (not recorded which). The origin of the receptors is a male donor with ankylosing spondylitis.

The rearrangement links TRBV14 to TRBJ1-2, with D hard to call. The CDR3 spans 13 residues. Trimming removed 0 bases at V and 3 bases at J, with 5 bases between. Germline CDR1 and CDR2: SGHDN and FVKESK. The CDR3 sequence: CASSQDQDYGYTF. The CDR3 nucleotides are TGTGCCAGCAGCCAAGACCAGGACTATGGCTACACCTTC.

This clonotype has a count of ten or more. The chain carries TRBV7-9 and TRBJ2-7, with TRBD1 matching 7 bases. The CDR3 is made up of 12 amino acids. Looked up from germline, CDR1 is SEHNR and CDR2 is FQNEAQ (reference sequence). V shed 8 bases, J shed 5 bases, and the junction held 6 bases outside the gene matches. The CDR3 sequence: CASGIQGNEQYF. The DNA for the CDR3 is TGTGCCAGCGGAATACAGGGGAACGAGCAGTACTTC.

The chain combines TRBV20-1 with TRBJ1-6; 8 bases agree with TRBD1. Germline trimming cut 3 bases from V and 9 bases from J; bases unmatched to any gene: 7. The CDR3 extends over 14 amino acids. Germline V CDR1 and CDR2: DFQATT, SNEGSKA (reference sequence). This CDR3 reads CSARLTGEVSPLHF. CDR3 sequence (DNA): TGCAGTGCTAGGCTGACAGGGGAGGTTTCACCCCTCCACTTT.

The CDR3 is CASSSRTSGHQQETQYF. The CDR3 coding sequence is TGTGCCAGCAGCTCAAGGACTAGCGGGCATCAACAAGAGACCCAGTACTTC. The genes are TRBV7-9 and TRBJ2-5; 11 positions agree with TRBD2. The CDR3 contains 17 residues. Trimming removed 4 bases from V and 2 bases from J; junction bases left unmatched: 9. Germline lookup yields CDR1 SEHNR and CDR2 FQNEAQ (reference sequence).

This chain uses TRBV4-2 with TRBJ2-1, with 12 positions matching TRBD2. Trimming took 1 base from V and 4 from J; bases not matched to a gene: 5. The length of the CDR3 is 17 residues. Germline assignment: CDR1 LGHNA and CDR2 YNFKEQ. The CDR3 DNA follows: TGTGCCAGCAGCCAAGGTTGGCTAGCGGGAGGGTACAATGAGCAGTTCTTC. The encoded protein is CASSQGWLAGGYNEQFF.

Judged by abundance, this clonotype is large. The rearrangement links TRBV20-1 to TRBJ2-5; 13 bases match TRBD2. The CDR3 length is 16 residues. Germline trimming cut 6 bases from V and 4 bases from J; bases unmatched to any gene: 11. The V gene's germline CDR1 is DFQATT and CDR2 SNEGSKA (reference sequence). CDR3 amino acids: CSASRTSGSWGETQYF. Written as DNA, the CDR3 is TGCAGTGCCTCCCGGACTAGCGGGAGCTGGGGAGAGACCCAGTACTTC.

CDR3: CASLLAGLNDEQFF. CDR3 sequence (DNA): TGTGCCAGCCTCCTTGCCGGGCTCAACGATGAGCAGTTCTTC. V and J are TRBV12-3 or TRBV12-4 and TRBJ2-1; D unresolved. V was shortened by 8 bases and J by 8 bases, with 19 bases between the two germline ends. This CDR3 has 14 residues.

The chain joins TRBV11-2 to TRBJ2-4; maybe TRBD2 (6 bases). The V end was cut by 5 bases, the J end by 8 bases, with 16 bases between. The CDR3 sequence is 14 residues long. Germline-derived CDR1 and CDR2 are SGHAT and FQNNGV. The CDR3 DNA is TGTGCCAGCAGCCTCAGCGGAGGGTCAGACATTCAGTACTTC. Amino acid sequence: CASSLSGGSDIQYF.

The CDR3 here is CASSPTIIDSLKYEQYF. CDR3 in DNA: TGTGCCAGCAGCCCTACTATCATAGACAGCTTAAAGTACGAGCAGTACTTC. This sequence joins TRBV7-9 and TRBJ2-7; D might be TRBD1 (5 bases). The CDR3 contains 17 residues. Germline loops: CDR1 SEHNR, CDR2 FQNEAQ (reference sequence). The V and J ends lost 5 bases and 4 bases respectively, with 24 bases between them.

The sample holds many counts of this clonotype. The V call is TRBV2, the J call TRBJ2-7, with D unclear. Deletions cut 5 bases from V and 2 bases from J, with 10 bases between. CDR1 and CDR2 (germline): SNHLY, FYNNEI. The CDR3 loop spans 13 amino acids. The CDR3 spells CASSSQIPYEQYF. The DNA for the CDR3 is TGTGCCAGCAGTAGTCAGATACCCTACGAGCAGTACTTC.

This clonotype was detected only a few times. The V and J genes are TRBV20-1 and TRBJ2-1; TRBD2 might be the D (5 bases). The CDR3 extends over 15 amino acids. V was clipped by 6 bases and J by 0 bases, with 15 bases between them. The germline V gene has CDR1 DFQATT and CDR2 SNEGSKA (reference sequence). The CDR3 sequence: CSAKDYPSSYNEQFF. The DNA of the CDR3 is TGCAGTGCAAAAGACTATCCGAGCTCCTACAATGAGCAGTTCTTC.

This clonotype appeared many times. CDR3 sequence (DNA): TGTGCCAGCTCACCAGCGCAGGGGAGGTTGGAGCAGTTCTTC. It is translated as CASSPAQGRLEQFF. This chain joins TRBV18 and TRBJ2-1, with D possibly being TRBD1 or TRBD2 (6 bases each). The CDR3 runs 14 residues. Trimming removed 2 bases at V and 10 bases at J, with 15 bases between. Germline CDR1 is KGHSH and CDR2 is LQKENI.

The rearrangement uses TRBV4-1 and TRBJ1-1, with D maybe TRBD1 (6 bases). CDR1 and CDR2 from the germline V gene are MGHRA and YSYEKL. The CDR3 consists of 15 residues. V shed 3 bases and J shed 1 base, with 12 bases lying between them. CDR3 DNA sequence: TGCGCCAGCAGCCAGAGGGGGAGGGAGAACACTGAAGCTTTCTTT. It codes for CASSQRGRENTEAFF.

The chain carries TRBV5-5 and TRBJ1-3; tentatively, D is TRBD1 (5 bases). This CDR3 is built from 15 residues. V lost 4 bases and J 0 bases, leaving 11 bases between the germline ends. Per germline, CDR1 SGHKS and CDR2 YYEKEE (reference sequence). The CDR3 DNA is TGTGCCAGCAGCCCGGGGACCGACTCTGGAAACACCATATATTTT. Amino acid sequence: CASSPGTDSGNTIYF.

This chain uses TRBV15 with TRBJ2-5; 9 bases align to TRBD2. V trimming: 0 bases; J trimming: 4 bases; junction bases outside the gene matches: 3. CDR3 size: 15 residues. Germline V gene lookup returns CDR1 LNHNV and CDR2 YYDKDF (reference sequence). DNA of the CDR3: TGTGCCACCAGCAGAGATGCGGGAGGGCCAGAGACCCAGTACTTC. Its translation: CATSRDAGGPETQYF. The variable domain in full, completed from reference TRBV15 and TRBJ2-5, reads DAMVIQNPRYQVTQFGKPVTLSCSQTLNHNVMYWYQQKSSQAPKLLFHYYDKDFNNEADTPDNFQSRRPNTSFCFLDIRSPGLGDTAMYLCATSRDAGGPETQYFGPGTRLLVL.

This chain links TRBV27 with TRBJ2-2; 10 bases match TRBD2. The germline V gene encodes CDR1 MNHEY and CDR2 SMNVEV (reference sequence). Trimming took 7 bases from V and 1 from J; bases not matched to a gene: 3. The CDR3 is 15 residues long. CDR3 protein: CASIIAGGNTGELFF. CDR3 sequence (DNA): TGTGCCAGCATAATAGCGGGAGGGAACACCGGGGAGCTGTTTTTT.

This sequence joins TRBV7-9 and TRBJ2-2; D might be TRBD1 (6 bases). V was trimmed by 6 bases and J by 0 bases, leaving 14 bases between them. CDR1 is SEHNR, CDR2 FQNEAQ, per germline (reference sequence). The CDR3 is made up of 16 amino acids. Here the CDR3 reads CASSPGGGANTGELFF. The CDR3 nucleotides read TGTGCCAGCAGTCCGGGTGGGGGCGCGAACACCGGGGAGCTGTTTTTT.

This clonotype was counted a few times. This chain links TRBV11-2 with TRBJ2-7; D not resolved. Germline lookup yields CDR1 SGHAT and CDR2 FQNNGV. Trimming shortened V by 1 base and J by 6 bases, and 7 bases separated the two germline ends. CDR3 size: 12 residues. The CDR3 coding sequence is TGTGCCAGCAGCTTAGGCGCTCCCGAGCAGTACTTC. Its protein is CASSLGAPEQYF.

This clonotype was seen many times. The V call is TRBV4-2, the J call TRBJ2-1, with a weak D call TRBD2 (5 bases). The CDR3 runs to 16 residues. V lost 4 bases to trimming and J lost 5 bases, with 18 bases between them. From germline, CDR1 is LGHNA and CDR2 YNFKEQ. Here the CDR3 reads CASSLSWGATDNEQFF. CDR3 DNA sequence: TGTGCCAGCAGCCTCTCCTGGGGAGCCACGGACAATGAGCAGTTCTTC.

This clonotype was seen more than once but under ten times. The chain combines TRBV20-1 with TRBJ2-1, with 9 nucleotides matching TRBD2. This CDR3 is 13 amino acids long. The V and J ends lost 1 base and 8 bases, in that order; junction bases with no gene match: 3. Germline loops: CDR1 DFQATT, CDR2 SNEGSKA (reference sequence). CDR3 in DNA: TGCAGTGCTAGAGGCGGGACTAGCTATGAGCAGTTCTTC. It translates to CSARGGTSYEQFF.

The CDR3 DNA sequence: TGTGCCAGCAGCTTAGAGAGTACCGGCGGCCCTAGGACCACTGAAGCTTTCTTT. It encodes CASSLESTGGPRTTEAFF. The rearrangement uses TRBV11-2 and TRBJ1-1; D not resolved. V was cut by 0 bases and J by 4 bases, with 21 bases left in between. The CDR3 loop spans 18 amino acids. Germline V gives CDR1 SGHAT, CDR2 FQNNGV.

The CDR3 nucleotides are TGTGCCAGCAGCTTAGAGGACTTGCCAGAAGAGACCCAGTACTTC. The encoded protein is CASSLEDLPEETQYF. The chain carries TRBV11-2 and TRBJ2-5, with a possible D match to TRBD2 (5 bases). CDR1 is SGHAT, CDR2 FQNNGV, per germline. V was cut by 0 bases and J by 3 bases, with 11 bases left in between. The CDR3 consists of 15 residues.

This clonotype has just a few counts. The V and J genes are TRBV5-4 and TRBJ1-4; D is perhaps TRBD1 (5 bases). Germline V lookup: CDR1 SGHNT, CDR2 YYREEE (reference sequence). This CDR3 is 15 amino acids long. V was pared by 4 bases and J by 8 bases, with 18 bases between. Here the CDR3 DNA reads TGTGCCAGCAGCCAGACCGGGACCTCTCGCGAAAAACTGTTTTTT. It codes for CASSQTGTSREKLFF.

V gene TRBV20-1 combines with J gene TRBJ1-1; 8 bases are a match to TRBD1. The CDR3 is 17 residues long. The germline V gene has CDR1 DFQATT and CDR2 SNEGSKA (reference sequence). Trimming removed 1 base from V and 3 bases from J; junction bases left unmatched: 13. Written as DNA, the CDR3 is TGCAGTGCTAGAGTAAACACTTTCAGGGGGCTGGACACTGAAGCTTTCTTT. This translates into CSARVNTFRGLDTEAFF.

This chain links TRBV13 with TRBJ2-1; 16 bases align to TRBD2. With 5 bases clipped from V and 6 bases from J, the junction kept 7 bases outside the gene matches. Germline loops: CDR1 PRHDT, CDR2 FYEKMQ (reference sequence). The CDR3 is made up of 17 amino acids. The CDR3 nucleotides read TGTGCCAGCAGCACGGGACTAGCGGGAGGGCCCCGCAATGAGCAGTTCTTC. This gives the protein CASSTGLAGGPRNEQFF.

The chain employs TRBV29-1 and TRBJ2-7; D uncertain. The CDR3 contains 12 residues. Germline V lookup: CDR1 SQVTM, CDR2 ANQGSEA. CDR3 loop: CREGGTIYEQYF. CDR3 bases: TGCAGAGAAGGCGGCACTATCTACGAGCAGTACTTC.

In this sample, this clonotype turned up a few times. This chain joins TRBV20-1 and TRBJ1-1; D may be TRBD1 (5 bases). CDR3 length: 13 residues. Germline V gene lookup returns CDR1 DFQATT and CDR2 SNEGSKA (reference sequence). Trimming pared 6 bases from V and 5 bases from J, leaving 16 bases between. CDR3 amino acids: CSASPRVRTEAFF. In nucleotides, the CDR3 is TGCAGTGCGAGCCCCAGGGTTAGGACTGAAGCTTTCTTT.

This clonotype has a count of ten or more. The CDR3 loop reads CASSFSGTVNEQFF. The CDR3 DNA is TGTGCCAGCAGCTTTTCAGGGACGGTCAATGAGCAGTTCTTC. The J gene is TRBJ2-1, the V gene TRBV7-8, with D perhaps assigned TRBD1 or TRBD2 (5 bases each). The CDR3 contains 14 residues. Per the germline V gene, CDR1 is SGHVS and CDR2 is FQNEAQ. V was trimmed by 3 bases and J by 6 bases, leaving 12 bases between them.

The chain couples TRBV7-8 to TRBJ1-2; D ambiguous. The CDR3 has 11 residues. Trimming took off 1 base at V and 9 bases at J, with 6 bases between the two ends. In germline, CDR1 is SGHVS, CDR2 FQNEAQ. The CDR3 DNA sequence: TGTGCCAGCAGCTTAGGTCCGCGCTACACCTTC. Amino acids: CASSLGPRYTF.

This clonotype turned up a few times. The chain employs TRBV7-9 and TRBJ1-5; D is undetermined. The germline V gene has CDR1 SEHNR and CDR2 FQNEAQ (reference sequence). This CDR3 comprises 15 residues. V was cut by 4 bases and J by 7 bases, with 17 bases left in between. The CDR3 bases are TGTGCCAGCAGCTCAGAGACGGAGGCAAGGCAGCCCCAGCATTTT. This gives the protein CASSSETEARQPQHF.